Presented here are 2 T cell receptor beta chains from one specimen sequenced in a study of regulatory T cells in long-lasting Graves disease. The time point was: persistent/refractory GD, antithyroid drugs over 5 years with positive TRAb. After RNA was extracted from PBMCs, the TCR library was made from it. Combining iRepertoire HTBI primers with Arm-PCR of CDR3 regions, the authors built TCR beta libraries. TCRdb reanalysed the multiplex PCR reads using MiXCR and keeps one entry per CDR3 protein. The table records about 460,000 distinct CDR3 sequences, roughly 22% of them present only once. The sequencing here drew on peripheral blood mononuclear cells (PBMCs), taken when the disease was refractory, from a patient treated with antithyroid drugs. These receptors all stem from a female donor with Graves disease.

This chain links TRBV7-2 with TRBJ1-6; no firm D call. CDR1 and CDR2 from the germline V gene are SGHTA and FQGNSA. Trimming stripped 0 bases from V and 6 bases from J, with 9 bases between. This CDR3 has 15 amino acids. The CDR3, as DNA: TGTGCCAGCAGCTTAGCCACAGCCGGTAATTCACCCCTCCACTTT. It specifies CASSLATAGNSPLHF.

This clonotype was seen at least ten times. The rearrangement joins TRBV11-3 to TRBJ1-1; 9 bases align to TRBD1. J gave up 2 bases and V 5 bases, and 9 bases lay outside the gene matches. Germline CDR1 and CDR2: SGHNT and YENEEA. The CDR3 is 16 amino acids. The CDR3 coding sequence is TGTGCCAGCAGCACAGCCGGGACAGGGTTTAACACTGAAGCTTTCTTT. This codes for CASSTAGTGFNTEAFF.